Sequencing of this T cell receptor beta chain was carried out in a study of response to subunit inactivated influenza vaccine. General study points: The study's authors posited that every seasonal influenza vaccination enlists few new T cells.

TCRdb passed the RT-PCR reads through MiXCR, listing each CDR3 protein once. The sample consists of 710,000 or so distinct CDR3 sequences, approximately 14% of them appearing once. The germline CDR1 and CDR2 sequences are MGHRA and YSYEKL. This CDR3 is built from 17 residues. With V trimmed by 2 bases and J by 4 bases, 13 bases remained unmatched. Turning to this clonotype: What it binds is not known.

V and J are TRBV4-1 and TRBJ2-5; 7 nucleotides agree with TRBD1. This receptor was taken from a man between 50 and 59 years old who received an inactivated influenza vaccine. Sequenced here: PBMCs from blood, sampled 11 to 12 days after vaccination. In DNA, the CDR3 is TGCGCCAGCAGCCAAAACATCGCGACAGGGATTGGAGAGACCCAGTACTTC. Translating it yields CASSQNIATGIGETQYF.